The present T cell receptor (beta chain) was sequenced within a study of beta chain features in type 1 diabetes. Expressed TCRB transcripts were sequenced after all isolated RNA was converted to cDNA. TCRdb keeps only in-frame clones here, not all; method: immunoSEQ multiplex PCR. The table shows 430,000 or so clones, with over 9.5% occurring only once. This CDR3 region has 14 residues. V lost 10 bases and J lost 4, with 17 bases in between. Germline CDR1 reads MNHEY; CDR2 reads SMNVEV (reference sequence). The sample holds a few counts of this clone. Blood was drawn once from each donor into heparinised tubes. The draws averaged about 110 mL.

Sequencing used naive CD4+ T cells from blood. The chain recombines TRBV27 with TRBJ2-4; tentative D call: TRBD2 (6 bases). The receptor was derived from a young woman in good health. CDR3 loop: CATSPFGGKNIQYF. The DNA for the CDR3 is TGTGCCACCTCCCCTTTCGGGGGAAAAAACATTCAGTACTTC.